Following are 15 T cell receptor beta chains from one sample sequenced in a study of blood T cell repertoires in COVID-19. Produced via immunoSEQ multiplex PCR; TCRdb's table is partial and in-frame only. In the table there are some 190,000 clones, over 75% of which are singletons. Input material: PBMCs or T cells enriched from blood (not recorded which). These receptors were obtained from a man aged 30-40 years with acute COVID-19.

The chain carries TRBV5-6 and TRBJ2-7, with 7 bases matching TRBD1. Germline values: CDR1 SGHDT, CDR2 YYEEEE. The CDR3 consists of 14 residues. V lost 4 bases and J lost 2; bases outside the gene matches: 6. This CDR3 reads CASSPWTGAYEQYF. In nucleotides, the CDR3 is TGTGCCAGCAGCCCCTGGACAGGAGCCTACGAGCAGTACTTC.

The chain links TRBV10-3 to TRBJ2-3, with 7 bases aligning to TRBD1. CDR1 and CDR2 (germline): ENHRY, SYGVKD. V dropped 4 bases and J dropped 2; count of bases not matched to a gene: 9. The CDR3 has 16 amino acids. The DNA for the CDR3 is TGTGCCATCAGTGGCACCGGACAGGAGAACACAGATACGCAGTATTTT. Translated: CAISGTGQENTDTQYF.

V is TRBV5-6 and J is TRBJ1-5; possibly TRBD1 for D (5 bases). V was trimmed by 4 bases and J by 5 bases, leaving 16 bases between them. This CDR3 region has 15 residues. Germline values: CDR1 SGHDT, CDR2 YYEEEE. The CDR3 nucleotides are TGTGCCAGCAGCCTATTCTACAGGACCGATCAGCCCCAGCATTTT. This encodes CASSLFYRTDQPQHF.

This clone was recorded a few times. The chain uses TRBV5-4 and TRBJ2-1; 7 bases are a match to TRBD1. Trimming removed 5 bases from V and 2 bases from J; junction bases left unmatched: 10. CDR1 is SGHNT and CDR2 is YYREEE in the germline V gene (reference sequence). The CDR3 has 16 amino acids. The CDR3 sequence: CASRSDNRGPYNEQFF. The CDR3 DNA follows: TGTGCCAGCAGGAGTGACAACAGGGGACCCTACAATGAGCAGTTCTTC.

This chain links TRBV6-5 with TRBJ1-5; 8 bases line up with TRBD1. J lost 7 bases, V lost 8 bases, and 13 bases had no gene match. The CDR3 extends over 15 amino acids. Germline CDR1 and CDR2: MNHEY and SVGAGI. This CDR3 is CASRGGQVEGQPQHF. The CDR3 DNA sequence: TGTGCCAGCCGAGGGGGACAGGTAGAGGGGCAGCCCCAGCATTTT.

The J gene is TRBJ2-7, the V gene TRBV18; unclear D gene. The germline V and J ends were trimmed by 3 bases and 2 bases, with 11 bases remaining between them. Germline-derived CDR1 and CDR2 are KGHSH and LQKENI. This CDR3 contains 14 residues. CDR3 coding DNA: TGTGCCAGCTCACCGGGCACTCCCCCCTACGAGCAGTACTTC. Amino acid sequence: CASSPGTPPYEQYF.

CDR3 amino acids: CAISSSGGPDTQYF. The CDR3 DNA follows: TGTGCCATCAGCTCTAGCGGGGGACCAGATACGCAGTATTTT. This chain links TRBV10-3 with TRBJ2-3, with 10 bases matching TRBD2. Per the germline V gene, CDR1 is ENHRY and CDR2 is SYGVKD. With V trimmed by 6 bases and J by 4 bases, 4 bases remained unmatched. The CDR3 runs 14 residues.

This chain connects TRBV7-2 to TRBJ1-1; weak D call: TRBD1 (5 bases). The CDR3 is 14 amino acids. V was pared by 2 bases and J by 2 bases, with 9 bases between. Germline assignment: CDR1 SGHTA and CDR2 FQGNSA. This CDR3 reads CASSLTGTNTEAFF. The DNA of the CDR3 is TGTGCCAGCAGCTTAACCGGGACTAACACTGAAGCTTTCTTT.

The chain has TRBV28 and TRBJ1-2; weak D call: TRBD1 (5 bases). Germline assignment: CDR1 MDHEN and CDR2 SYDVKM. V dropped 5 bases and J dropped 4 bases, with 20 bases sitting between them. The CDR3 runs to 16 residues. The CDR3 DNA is TGTGCCAGCAGTATTCCGGGACTCTTATCCCTCTATGGCTACACCTTC. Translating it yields CASSIPGLLSLYGYTF.

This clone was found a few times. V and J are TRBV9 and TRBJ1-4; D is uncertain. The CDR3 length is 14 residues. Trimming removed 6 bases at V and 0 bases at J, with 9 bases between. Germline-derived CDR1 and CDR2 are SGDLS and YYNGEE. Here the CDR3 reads CASTRGTTNEKLFF. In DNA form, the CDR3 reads TGTGCCAGCACCCGGGGAACAACTAATGAAAAACTGTTTTTT.

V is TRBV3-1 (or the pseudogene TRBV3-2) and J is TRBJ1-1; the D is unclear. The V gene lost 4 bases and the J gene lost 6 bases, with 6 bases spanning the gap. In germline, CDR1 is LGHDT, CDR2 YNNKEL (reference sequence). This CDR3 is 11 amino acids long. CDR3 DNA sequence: TGTGCCAGCAGCCTTGGAGCTGAAGCTTTCTTT. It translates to CASSLGAEAFF.

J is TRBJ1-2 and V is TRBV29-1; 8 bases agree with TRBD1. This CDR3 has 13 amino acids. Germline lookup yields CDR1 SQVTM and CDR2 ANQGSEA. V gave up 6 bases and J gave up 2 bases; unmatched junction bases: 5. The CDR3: CSVGGQANYGYTF. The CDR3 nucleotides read TGCAGCGTCGGGGGACAGGCGAACTATGGCTACACCTTC.

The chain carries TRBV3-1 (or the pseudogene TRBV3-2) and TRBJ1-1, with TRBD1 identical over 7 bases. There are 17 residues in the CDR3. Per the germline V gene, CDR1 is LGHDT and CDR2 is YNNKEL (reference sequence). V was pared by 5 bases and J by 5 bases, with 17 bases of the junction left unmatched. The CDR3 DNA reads TGTGCCAGCAGCGCAAGATCGCGACAGGGCGTTAGAACTGAAGCTTTCTTT. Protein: CASSARSRQGVRTEAFF.

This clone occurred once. The DNA for the CDR3 is TGTGCCAGCAGCTTAGGTGGGGGGGTCTTGGGCACTGAAGCTTTCTTT. Amino acid sequence: CASSLGGGVLGTEAFF. V is TRBV7-6 and J is TRBJ1-1; D possibly corresponds to TRBD1 (5 bases). In germline, CDR1 is SGHVS, CDR2 FNYEAQ. This CDR3 is built from 16 residues. Trimming took off 1 base at V and 4 bases at J, with 16 bases between the two ends.

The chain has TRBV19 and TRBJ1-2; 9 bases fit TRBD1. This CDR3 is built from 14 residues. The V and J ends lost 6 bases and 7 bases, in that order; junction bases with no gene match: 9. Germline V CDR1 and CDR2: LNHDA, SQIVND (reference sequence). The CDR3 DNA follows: TGTGCCAGTAGCAAAACTCCGGGACAGGGTGGCTACACCTTC. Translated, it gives CASSKTPGQGGYTF. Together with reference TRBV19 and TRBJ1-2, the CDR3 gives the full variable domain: DGGITQSPKYLFRKEGQNVTLSCEQNLNHDAMYWYRQDPGQGLRLIYYSQIVNDFQKGDIAEGYSVSREKKESFPLTVTSAQKNPTAFYLCASSKTPGQGGYTFGSGTRLTVV.